Below, 17 T cell receptor beta chains from the same sample are listed, as sequenced in a study of blood T cell repertoires in COVID-19. Using immunoSEQ multiplex PCR, the repertoire was profiled, and TCRdb retains in-frame clones only, with some absent. The top ten hold 5.2% of the sample, which has about 220,000 clones, 82% seen once. Sequenced material: peripheral blood. These receptors were taken from an older woman with COVID-19, enrolled during active disease.

The chain is built from TRBV14 and TRBJ2-5; 9 bases match TRBD1. This CDR3 contains 15 residues. Germline V gene lookup returns CDR1 SGHDN and CDR2 FVKESK. The V segment lost 3 bases and the J segment 5 bases; nucleotides outside the gene matches: 7. As DNA, the CDR3 is TGTGCCAGCAGCCACTTAACAGGGGGCGGCGAGACCCAGTACTTC. Amino acids: CASSHLTGGGETQYF.

The rearrangement links TRBV6-5 to TRBJ2-1; a weak D match, TRBD1 (6 bases). V was trimmed by 6 bases and J by 3 bases, leaving 12 bases between them. CDR1 and CDR2 from the germline V gene are MNHEY and SVGAGI. The CDR3 contains 14 residues. This CDR3 is CASRQGYGYNEQFF. As DNA, the CDR3 is TGTGCCAGCAGACAGGGCTACGGCTACAATGAGCAGTTCTTC.

This clone was observed a single time. This chain connects TRBV7-2 to TRBJ2-7; 7 nucleotides agree with TRBD1. Looked up from germline, CDR1 is SGHTA and CDR2 is FQGNSA. CDR3 length: 15 residues. Trimming removed 1 base from V and 0 bases from J; junction bases left unmatched: 3. The CDR3 region has the DNA TGTGCCAGCAGCTTAGGGGACAGCTTCTCCTACGAGCAGTACTTC. It encodes CASSLGDSFSYEQYF.

This clone appeared a single time. Other nucleotide sequences in the sample specify the same CDR3. The chain couples TRBV27 to TRBJ1-2; 8 bases align to TRBD1. The germline V gene encodes CDR1 MNHEY and CDR2 SMNVEV (reference sequence). CDR3 length: 13 residues. Losses at the gene ends were 2 bases for V and 4 bases for J; bases not matched to a gene: 0. The CDR3 region has the DNA TGTGCCAGCAGTTTAACAGGGGGCTATGGCTACACCTTC. Protein product: CASSLTGGYGYTF.

This rearrangement joins TRBV20-1 to TRBJ2-3, with TRBD2 matching over 10 bases. After removal of 3 bases from V and 2 bases from J, the junction contained 11 bases not matched to a gene. In germline, CDR1 is DFQATT, CDR2 SNEGSKA (reference sequence). CDR3 length equals 17 residues. CDR3 sequence reads: CSASGLAGEGNTDTQYF. CDR3 coding DNA: TGCAGTGCTAGTGGTCTAGCGGGAGAAGGTAACACAGATACGCAGTATTTT.

In nucleotides, the CDR3 is TGTGCCAGCAGTTTCCCCCAGGGGAAAGGCTACACCTTC. Translating gives CASSFPQGKGYTF. The chain recombines TRBV28 with TRBJ1-2; D perhaps matches TRBD1 (6 bases). V shed 3 bases and J shed 8 bases, with 13 bases lying between them. In germline, CDR1 is MDHEN, CDR2 SYDVKM. The CDR3 contains 13 residues.

The genes are TRBV28 and TRBJ1-5; 10 bases map to TRBD1. This CDR3 has 18 residues. From germline, CDR1 is MDHEN and CDR2 SYDVKM. V trimming: 8 bases; J trimming: 0 bases; junction bases outside the gene matches: 13. The CDR3 loop is CASRTAGTGAPSNQPQHF. The DNA for the CDR3 is TGTGCCAGCCGAACTGCCGGGACAGGGGCCCCTAGCAATCAGCCCCAGCATTTT.

V usage is TRBV5-1 and J usage is TRBJ1-4, with D possibly matching TRBD1 (6 bases). Per germline, CDR1 SGHRS and CDR2 YFSETQ. Deletions cut 1 base from V and 0 bases from J, with 10 bases between. The CDR3 is 16 amino acids. The CDR3 spells CASSLRGRATNEKLFF. The CDR3 DNA reads as TGCGCCAGCAGCTTGAGGGGGAGAGCAACTAATGAAAAACTGTTTTTT.

The chain carries TRBV11-2 and TRBJ2-5; 9 bases are a match to TRBD2. The germline V gene encodes CDR1 SGHAT and CDR2 FQNNGV. J lost 2 bases, V lost 8 bases, and 9 bases had no gene match. The CDR3 sequence is 15 residues long. The CDR3 protein is CASGVTSGPQETQYF. The CDR3 DNA reads TGTGCCAGCGGCGTGACTAGCGGCCCTCAAGAGACCCAGTACTTC. Filled out from reference TRBV11-2 and TRBJ2-5, the complete variable domain reads EAGVAQSPRYKIIEKRQSVAFWCNPISGHATLYWYQQILGQGPKLLIQFQNNGVVDDSQLPKDRFSAERLKGVDSTLKIQPAKLEDSAVYLCASGVTSGPQETQYFGPGTRLLVL.

The chain employs TRBV11-2 and TRBJ2-7; 10 nucleotides agree with TRBD2. V trimming: 5 bases; J trimming: 2 bases; junction bases outside the gene matches: 6. The length of the CDR3 is 15 residues. From germline, CDR1 is SGHAT and CDR2 FQNNGV. CDR3 nucleotide sequence: TGTGCCAGCAGCCCGGGACTAGCGTTTACCTACGAGCAGTACTTC. This sequence encodes CASSPGLAFTYEQYF.

J is TRBJ2-6 and V is TRBV19, with 9 nucleotides matching TRBD1. The CDR3 is 17 amino acids. Germline assignment: CDR1 LNHDA and CDR2 SQIVND (reference sequence). The ends lost 6 bases at V and 0 bases at J; junction bases unmatched: 6. As DNA, the CDR3 is TGTGCCAGTAGGAAACAGGGGGCTCGCTCTGGGGCCAACGTCCTGACTTTC. This gives the protein CASRKQGARSGANVLTF. Using reference TRBV19 and TRBJ2-6 for the parts outside the CDR3, the full variable domain is DGGITQSPKYLFRKEGQNVTLSCEQNLNHDAMYWYRQDPGQGLRLIYYSQIVNDFQKGDIAEGYSVSREKKESFPLTVTSAQKNPTAFYLCASRKQGARSGANVLTFGAGSRLTVL.

V usage is TRBV5-8 and J usage is TRBJ1-1, with TRBD1 matching 7 bases. Germline lookup yields CDR1 SGHTS and CDR2 YDEGEE. The CDR3 length is 14 residues. V shed 0 bases and J 7 bases; nucleotides not matched to a gene: 6. The CDR3 here is CASSLVRGYSEAFF. The CDR3, as DNA: TGTGCCAGCAGCTTGGTCAGGGGGTACAGTGAAGCTTTCTTT.

The genes are TRBV28 and TRBJ2-5; 11 nucleotides agree with TRBD2. The junction had 13 bases not matched to a gene; V was cut back by 5 bases and J by 5 bases. The CDR3 has 17 amino acids. Per the germline V gene, CDR1 is MDHEN and CDR2 is SYDVKM. CDR3: CASSIRGGLAVFETQYF. The CDR3 region has the DNA TGTGCCAGCAGTATCCGAGGGGGACTAGCGGTTTTTGAGACCCAGTACTTC.

The V and J genes are TRBV15 and TRBJ2-1; unclear D gene. Germline CDR1 is LNHNV and CDR2 is YYDKDF (reference sequence). Trimming cost V 1 base and J 7 bases, with 5 bases left between them. The CDR3 is 12 residues long. Here the CDR3 DNA reads TGTGCCACCAGCAGAGCTCGGAATGAGCAGTTCTTC. Translated, it gives CATSRARNEQFF.

The rearrangement uses TRBV10-2 and TRBJ1-2, with TRBD1 matching 10 bases. This CDR3 region has 16 residues. Germline CDR1 is WSHSY and CDR2 is SAAADI. J lost 0 bases, V lost 2 bases, and 3 bases had no gene match. CDR3 in amino acids: CASSEPGTGANYGYTF. The CDR3 DNA sequence: TGCGCCAGCAGTGAGCCCGGGACAGGGGCTAACTATGGCTACACCTTC.

The genes are TRBV29-1 and TRBJ2-3; tentative D call: TRBD1 (6 bases). The CDR3 sequence is 12 residues long. The germline V gene encodes CDR1 SQVTM and CDR2 ANQGSEA. V lost 4 bases and J 4 bases, leaving 9 bases between the germline ends. The CDR3 is CSVVQGSDTQYF. The CDR3 coding sequence is TGCAGCGTTGTTCAGGGGTCAGATACGCAGTATTTT.

The rearrangement uses TRBV6-6 and TRBJ2-7; 11 nucleotides line up with TRBD1. Germline CDR1 is MNHNY and CDR2 is SVGAGI (reference sequence). The CDR3 covers 16 residues. V trimming: 6 bases; J trimming: 9 bases; junction bases outside the gene matches: 16. The CDR3 sequence is CASRSSPGTGGNGQYF. As DNA, the CDR3 is TGTGCCAGCAGATCCTCGCCCGGGACAGGGGGTAACGGGCAGTACTTC.